These 25 T cell receptor beta chains originate from one sample sequenced in a study of vaccination effects on CD4 cells after COVID-19. These receptors' antigens are unknown. ViraFEST used viral peptide pools to expand antigen-specific CD4+ T cells before sequencing. Investigators separated out CD4+ T cells once around 9 days of culture had passed. This table comes from immunoSEQ multiplex PCR, and its TCRdb copy is limited to in-frame clones, with some not included. The table records about 79,000 clones, around 74% of them present only once. The sample consisted of CD4+ T cells from PBMCs cultured with HCoV-229E spike peptides, taken before COVID-19 vaccination. The source is a human donor who received a COVID-19 vaccine.

The count of this clone is one. V usage is TRBV7-2 and J usage is TRBJ2-7, with 7 bases lining up with TRBD1. Germline V gives CDR1 SGHTA, CDR2 FQGNSA. The CDR3 totals 12 residues. The junction had 1 base not matched to a gene; V was cut back by 2 bases and J by 6 bases. The DNA of the CDR3 is TGTGCCAGCAGCTTAACAGGGGTCGAGCAGTACGTC. Its translation: CASSLTGVEQYV.

The chain is built from TRBV6-5 and TRBJ2-2; TRBD1 agrees at 7 bases. This CDR3 region has 15 residues. Germline V lookup: CDR1 MNHEY, CDR2 SVGAGI. With 4 bases clipped from V and 1 base from J, the junction kept 3 bases outside the gene matches. This chain's CDR3 is CASSLWDRNTGELFF. The DNA of the CDR3 is TGTGCCAGCAGTTTATGGGACAGGAACACCGGGGAGCTGTTTTTT.

The CDR3 spells CASSSDRQGSYGYTF. CDR3 nucleotides: TGTGCCAGCAGTTCTGACCGACAGGGAAGCTATGGCTACACCTTC. This chain links TRBV28 with TRBJ1-2, with 7 positions matching TRBD1. From germline, CDR1 is MDHEN and CDR2 SYDVKM. J gave up 4 bases and V 4 bases, and 9 bases lay outside the gene matches. The CDR3 is made up of 15 amino acids.

This clone was seen more than once but under ten times. The chain has TRBV18 and TRBJ2-7; D unresolved. V lost 2 bases and J lost 0, with 5 bases in between. Germline values: CDR1 KGHSH, CDR2 LQKENI. The CDR3 has 13 amino acids. CDR3: CASSPGFSYEQYV. The DNA of the CDR3 is TGTGCCAGCTCACCAGGCTTCTCCTACGAGCAGTACGTC.

The genes are TRBV2 and TRBJ2-5; maybe TRBD2 (5 bases). V was cut by 3 bases and J by 3 bases, with 5 bases left in between. Germline V gene sequence: CDR1 SNHLY, CDR2 FYNNEI. The CDR3 is 12 amino acids. CDR3: CASSEGEETQYF. The DNA of the CDR3 is TGTGCCAGCAGTGAGGGAGAAGAGACCCAGTACTTC.

The chain combines TRBV19 with TRBJ1-5, with D possibly being TRBD1 (5 bases). Germline V gene sequence: CDR1 LNHDA, CDR2 SQIVND (reference sequence). V was cut by 2 bases and J by 2 bases, with 13 bases left in between. The CDR3 covers 16 residues. Written as DNA, the CDR3 is TGTGCCAGTAGTATAATTTGGACGGGGCGCAATCAGCCCCAGCATTTT. Translating it yields CASSIIWTGRNQPQHF.

The chain links TRBV30 to TRBJ2-5; 7 positions match TRBD1. V lost 1 base to trimming and J lost 3 bases; unmatched junction nucleotides: 2. The CDR3 extends over 13 amino acids. CDR1 and CDR2 (germline): GTSNPN, SVGIG (reference sequence). In DNA form, the CDR3 reads TGTGCCTGGAGTGCCGGGACAGAAGAGACCCAGTACTTC. Translation gives CAWSAGTEETQYF.

This clone showed up just a few times. This chain joins TRBV6-1 and TRBJ1-4, with 10 bases identical to TRBD1. V gave up 2 bases and J gave up 8 bases; unmatched junction bases: 5. The CDR3 has 15 amino acids. Germline-derived CDR1 and CDR2 are MNHNS and SASEGT. The CDR3 sequence: CASSEWDRGWEKLFF. The CDR3 DNA sequence: TGTGCCAGCAGTGAATGGGACAGGGGATGGGAAAAACTGTTTTTT.

This clone was seen a handful of times. The rearrangement uses TRBV18 and TRBJ1-1; D not certain. The CDR3 runs 12 residues. CDR1 and CDR2 (germline): KGHSH, LQKENI. Trimming pared 3 bases from V and 1 base from J, leaving 3 bases between. Here the CDR3 DNA reads TGTGCCAGCTCACCGGAGAACACTGAAGCTTTCTTT. Translating gives CASSPENTEAFF.

The chain carries TRBV3-1 (or the pseudogene TRBV3-2) and TRBJ2-5; a weak D match, TRBD2 (7 bases). CDR3 length equals 15 residues. V lost 6 bases to trimming and J lost 5 bases, with 19 bases between them. Germline CDR1 is LGHDT and CDR2 is YNNKEL (reference sequence). DNA of the CDR3: TGTGCCAGCAGGCGACTTGGGGGGGGGCCGGAGACCCAGTACTTC. Its translation is CASRRLGGGPETQYF.

The V gene is TRBV12-3 or TRBV12-4, the J gene TRBJ1-2, with D tentatively TRBD1 (5 bases). This CDR3 spans 13 amino acids. The V end lost 7 bases, the J end lost 2 bases, and 11 bases lay between the germline ends. CDR3 DNA: TGTGCCAGCACGGACACGCGGAACTATGGCTACACCTTC. This gives the protein CASTDTRNYGYTF.

The rearrangement uses TRBV5-6 and TRBJ1-1; no clear D. The germline V and J ends were trimmed by 1 base and 9 bases, with 16 bases remaining between them. CDR1 is SGHDT and CDR2 is YYEEEE in the germline V gene. The length of the CDR3 is 14 residues. CDR3 region: CASSLSEFRLKAFF. Here the CDR3 DNA reads TGTGCCAGCAGCTTGTCCGAGTTCAGATTAAAAGCTTTCTTT.

The J gene is TRBJ1-2, the V gene TRBV7-9; tentative D call: TRBD1 (5 bases). The V end lost 5 bases, the J end lost 1 base, and 14 bases lay between the germline ends. CDR1 is SEHNR, CDR2 FQNEAQ, per germline (reference sequence). This CDR3 is built from 15 residues. In DNA form, the CDR3 reads TGTGCCAGCAGCCAATCAGGGTTTTTTAACTATGGCTACACCTTC. This codes for CASSQSGFFNYGYTF.

V is TRBV28 and J is TRBJ1-3; D is ambiguous. Trimming left V 2 bases short and J 0 bases short, with 14 bases between. The CDR3 is made up of 17 amino acids. Per the germline V gene, CDR1 is MDHEN and CDR2 is SYDVKM. The CDR3 region has the DNA TGTGCCAGCAGTTTAGGCGGTCAGGCCTTCTCTGGAAACACCATATATTTT. Translating gives CASSLGGQAFSGNTIYF.

The chain couples TRBV19 to TRBJ2-5; TRBD1 matches at 12 bases. Unmatched junction bases numbered 8, after V lost 7 bases and J lost 5 bases. Germline V gene lookup returns CDR1 LNHDA and CDR2 SQIVND (reference sequence). CDR3 length: 15 residues. This CDR3 reads CASTHGTGGRETQYF. Written as DNA, the CDR3 is TGTGCCAGTACACACGGGACAGGGGGCCGTGAGACCCAGTACTTC.

The chain employs TRBV21-1 and TRBJ1-1; the D call TRBD1 from the table was never checked on the DNA. TRBV21-1 is marked as a pseudogene. This CDR3 spans 12 amino acids. The CDR3 sequence is CASSKCGRAAFF. The CDR3 nucleotides read TGTGCCAGCAGCAAATGCGGCAGGGCGGCTTTCTTT.

This clone occurred a few times. The chain employs TRBV4-1 and TRBJ1-1; D unclear. The CDR3 has 17 amino acids. V was pared by 0 bases and J by 0 bases, with 14 bases between. Germline V lookup: CDR1 MGHRA, CDR2 YSYEKL. DNA of the CDR3: TGCGCCAGCAGCCAAGATCTATTCAGGAGCATGAACACTGAAGCTTTCTTT. As protein: CASSQDLFRSMNTEAFF.

This clone was counted once. V and J are TRBV5-8 and TRBJ2-1; 7 positions agree with TRBD1. Germline loops: CDR1 SGHTS, CDR2 YDEGEE. The CDR3 is made up of 16 amino acids. V was clipped by 7 bases and J by 0 bases; unmatched bases: 10. This CDR3 reads CASPQWTGFSYNEQFF. DNA of the CDR3: TGTGCCAGCCCACAGTGGACAGGCTTCTCCTACAATGAGCAGTTCTTC. Full variable domain (outside the CDR3, taken from reference TRBV5-8 and TRBJ2-1): EAGVTQSPTHLIKTRGQQATLRCSPISGHTSVYWYQQALGLGLQFLLWYDEGEERNRGNFPPRFSGRQFPNYSSELNVNALELEDSALYLCASPQWTGFSYNEQFFGPGTRLTVL.

The CDR3 reads CASSRLQGPHGELFF. The CDR3 nucleotides are TGTGCCAGCAGCCGGCTACAGGGGCCCCACGGGGAGCTGTTTTTT. This chain links TRBV3-1 (or the pseudogene TRBV3-2) with TRBJ2-2, with 7 bases identical to TRBD1. Germline assignment: CDR1 LGHDT and CDR2 YNNKEL (reference sequence). Trimming cost V 4 bases and J 7 bases; bases outside gene matches: 9. The CDR3 extends over 15 amino acids.

Only one count was recorded for this clone. This rearrangement joins TRBV4-3 to TRBJ2-3; 7 positions agree with TRBD1. CDR3 length equals 15 residues. Trimming removed 4 bases from V and 3 bases from J; junction bases left unmatched: 7. The germline V gene has CDR1 LGHNA and CDR2 YSLEER. The CDR3 sequence is CASSPRQGLTDTQYF. The DNA of the CDR3 is TGCGCCAGCAGCCCAAGACAGGGATTAACAGATACGCAGTATTTT.

The chain links TRBV3-1 (or the pseudogene TRBV3-2) to TRBJ2-1, with D unresolved. V was clipped by 0 bases and J by 2 bases, with 11 bases between them. Germline CDR1 and CDR2: LGHDT and YNNKEL (reference sequence). The CDR3 spans 16 residues. In nucleotides, the CDR3 is TGTGCCAGCAGCCAAGATTCGGAAACTACCTACAATGAGCAGTTCTTC. It yields the protein CASSQDSETTYNEQFF.

The V and J genes are TRBV30 and TRBJ1-5; 8 bases agree with TRBD1. Germline CDR1 GTSNPN, CDR2 SVGIG (reference sequence). This CDR3 spans 16 amino acids. The ends lost 3 bases at V and 1 base at J; junction bases unmatched: 8. The CDR3, as DNA: TGTGCCTGGAGGTCCTACCGGGACAGGAGCAATCAGCCCCAGCATTTT. Encoded protein: CAWRSYRDRSNQPQHF.

This rearrangement joins TRBV4-1 to TRBJ2-1; D is undetermined. Germline V gene data show CDR1 as MGHRA and CDR2 as YSYEKL. V lost 0 bases, J lost 15 bases, and 12 bases lay in between. The CDR3 runs to 12 residues. The DNA of the CDR3 is TGCGCCAGCAGCCAAGATGCTTTGCCCAGGTTCTTC. It codes for CASSQDALPRFF.

This chain joins TRBV9 and TRBJ1-1; 9 nucleotides match TRBD1. Germline V gene sequence: CDR1 SGDLS, CDR2 YYNGEE. The J segment lost 10 bases and the V segment lost 3 bases, leaving 13 bases of the junction unmatched. CDR3 length equals 15 residues. The DNA for the CDR3 is TGTGCCAGCAGCGCCGATTATCCGGGACAGGGTGGAGCTTTCTTT. This encodes CASSADYPGQGGAFF.

This chain connects TRBV5-1 to TRBJ1-1, with D perhaps TRBD1 (5 bases). CDR3 length: 13 amino acids. Looked up from germline, CDR1 is SGHRS and CDR2 is YFSETQ. The V end was cut by 0 bases, the J end by 8 bases, with 11 bases between. The CDR3 DNA follows: TGCGCCAGCAGCTTGGGGGGACGTACAGAAGCTTTCTTT. This translates into CASSLGGRTEAFF.